Given below is one T cell receptor beta chain in context. This clonotype has only a few counts. Its antigen remains unidentified. Base qualities are not recorded, but no much larger clone differs from it by a single base. These data come from a study of molecular identifiers for immune sequencing clone quantification (dated by TCRdb to between 2017 and 2018). In terms of the full investigation: In a replicate experiment, RNA from around 20,000 or 100,000 naive CD8 T cells was split into five aliquots, four of which were sequenced. The study was a methods study using CD8 T cells to benchmark molecular-identifier clustering-based TCR repertoire sequencing (MIDCIRS) and TCR RNA copy counting.

What the research found in general, with its limitations: When barcode sub-clustering was not used, chimeric consensus sequences inflated TCR diversity, with chimeras reaching as high as 47%. Modeling indicated 2.5 to 3 TCR RNA copies recovered per cell, compared with around 11 by digital PCR, which implies a capture efficiency of 25% to 35%. The naive libraries included spiked-in Jurkat TCR RNA (10 copies' worth), and this Jurkat TCR RNA is not part of the donor repertoire. Spiked-in Jurkat TCR RNA equal to a single cell's worth was reported to be detectable even within one million naive CD8 T cells. Identical TCR molecules sharing a barcode could cause highly expanded clone sizes to be underestimated. In CMV-specific effector cells, clones with more than 20 RNA copies contained over 99% of molecules, whereas in naive cells such clones contained under 1% of molecules.

Libraries of naive CD8 T cells were built from approximately 20,000 to 980,000 sorted cells, with 10%, 30% or 50% of the purified RNA used. On a BD FACSAria II, naive CD8 T cells were FACS-sorted as CD8+CD4-CCR7+CD45RA+ and collected into RLT Plus buffer. To test detection sensitivity, Jurkat RNA equivalent to nine to ten TCR copies was spiked into samples of about 19,000-1,100,000 naive CD8 T cells. CD8 T cells were enriched with RosetteSep CD8+ T Cell Enrichment Cocktail and Ficoll-Paque, followed by ACK red cell lysis. Libraries came from PCR. Sequencing was carried out with a NextSeq 500. Bulk TCR libraries were generated as previously described, with the TCR primers listed in Table S5 used. The Qiagen AllPrep DNA/RNA kit was used to purify total RNA. Before analysis, reads from multiple sequencing runs of the same library were pooled. On the study's bioinformatics: Reads were retained only if an exact TCR constant sequence was present, and the retained reads were trimmed to 150 nt and grouped according to their 12-nt molecular barcodes. Reads inside each barcode group were sub-clustered using a 15% Levenshtein threshold, and a quality-weighted consensus sequence was constructed for each RNA molecule. Non-functional sequences were excluded, and lower-count sequences lying one edit away from another sequence were also excluded. On the basis of fitting two negative binomial distributions, barcode sub-clusters with fewer than 20% of the maximum read count were discarded. The public sequencing data were trimmed at Q25 with fastp and processed into clonotypes with MiXCR by TCRdb, which kept only in-frame beta chains. Entries are consolidated by CDR3 protein sequence, retaining the most common genes and DNA. Clone size and V and J calls follow TCRdb, not the original study. Recorded for this sample are some 580,000 distinct CDR3 sequences; 25% of them occurred a single time. 0.7% to 0.95% of the sample is held by the ten biggest clonotypes.

CDR1 and CDR2 (LGHNA, YSLEER) derive from the germline V gene. Including the terminal cysteine and phenylalanine, the CDR3 comprises 19 residues. Just the 57-base CDR3 DNA is kept, in frame starting at base 1. Trimming removed 0 bases from V and 4 bases from J, leaving 24 bases between the germline ends. This TCR was sampled from a human donor in good health. Some libraries in this study had Jurkat cell RNA spiked in. Sample: naive CD8+ T cells from blood, with Jurkat cell RNA spiked in. The cell subset or site label of this sample denotes: FACS-sorted CD8+CD4-CCR7+CD45RA+ naive T cells. This receptor chain uses TRBV4-3 and TRBJ1-2; the D gene is not confidently resolved. The CDR3 reads as follows: CASSQDSSGWRVEVYGYTF. The DNA reads TGCGCCAGCAGCCAAGATAGTTCGGGGTGGAGGGTGGAAGTCTATGGCTACACCTTC.